This T cell receptor beta chain was captured by sequencing in a study of T cell responses to AZD1222 COVID-19 vaccine. Findings and limits, study-wide: Spike-specific TCR breadth and depth went up after people got two AZD1222 doses.

Here immunoSEQ multiplex PCR was the method, and the copy in TCRdb shows in-frame clones only, minus some. The sample carries approximately 100,000 clones, about 88% recorded once. For this clone: The antigen is unknown.

Sequenced here: peripheral blood, sampled on day 0 of AZD1222 vaccination. The sequence derives from an adult in good health.

The CDR3 region is CAITTRAGAYNEQFF. For the CDR3, the DNA is TGTGCCATCACCACCCGTGCGGGAGCCTACAATGAGCAGTTCTTC. The chain couples TRBV10-3 to TRBJ2-1; 7 bases line up with TRBD2. The V segment lost 7 bases and the J segment 2 bases; nucleotides outside the gene matches: 8. The germline CDR1 and CDR2 sequences are ENHRY and SYGVKD. The CDR3 contains 15 residues.